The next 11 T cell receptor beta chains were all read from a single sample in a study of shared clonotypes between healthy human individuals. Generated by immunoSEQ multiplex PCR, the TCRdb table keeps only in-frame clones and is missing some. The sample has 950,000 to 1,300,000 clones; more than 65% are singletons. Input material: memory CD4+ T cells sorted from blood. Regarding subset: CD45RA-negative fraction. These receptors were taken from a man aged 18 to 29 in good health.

The CDR3 region has the DNA TGTGCCAGCAGCTTAGCCGAAGGGCGTAACACTGAAGCTTTCTTT. Its protein product is CASSLAEGRNTEAFF. The rearrangement links TRBV7-9 to TRBJ1-1; D is ambiguous. Between the trimmed V and J ends, which lost 0 bases and 2 bases, there was a span of 10 bases. Germline V gene data show CDR1 as SEHNR and CDR2 as FQNEAQ (reference sequence). The CDR3 extends over 15 amino acids.

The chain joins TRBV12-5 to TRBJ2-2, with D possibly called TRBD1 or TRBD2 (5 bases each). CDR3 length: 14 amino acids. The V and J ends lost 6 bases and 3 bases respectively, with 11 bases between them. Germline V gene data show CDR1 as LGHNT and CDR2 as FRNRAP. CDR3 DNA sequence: TGTGCTAGTGGACCGGGACCCGACACCGGGGAGCTGTTTTTT. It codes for CASGPGPDTGELFF.

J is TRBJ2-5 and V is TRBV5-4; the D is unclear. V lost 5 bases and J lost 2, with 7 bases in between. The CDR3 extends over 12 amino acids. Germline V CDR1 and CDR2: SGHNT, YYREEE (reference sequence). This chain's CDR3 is CASRIDQETQYF. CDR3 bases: TGTGCCAGCAGGATAGATCAAGAGACCCAGTACTTC.

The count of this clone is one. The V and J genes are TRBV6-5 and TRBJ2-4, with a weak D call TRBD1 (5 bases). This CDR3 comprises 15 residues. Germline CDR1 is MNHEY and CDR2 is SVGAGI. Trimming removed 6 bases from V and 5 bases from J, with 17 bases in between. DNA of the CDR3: TGTGCCAGCAGCCAGCTCAGGGATCGAGAAAACATTCAGTACTTC. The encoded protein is CASSQLRDRENIQYF.

The CDR3 loop is CASSARQKGDEKLFF. The CDR3 coding sequence is TGTGCCAGCAGCGCCCGACAGAAGGGGGATGAAAAACTGTTTTTT. This sequence joins TRBV7-9 and TRBJ1-4, with a tentative D call TRBD1 (6 bases). There are 15 residues in the CDR3. The V end was cut by 5 bases, the J end by 6 bases, with 16 bases between. Germline values: CDR1 SEHNR, CDR2 FQNEAQ (reference sequence). Using reference TRBV7-9 and TRBJ1-4 for the parts outside the CDR3, the full variable domain is DTGVSQNPRHKITKRGQNVTFRCDPISEHNRLYWYRQTLGQGPEFLTYFQNEAQLEKSRLLSDRFSAERPKGSFSTLEIQRTEQGDSAMYLCASSARQKGDEKLFFGSGTQLSVL.

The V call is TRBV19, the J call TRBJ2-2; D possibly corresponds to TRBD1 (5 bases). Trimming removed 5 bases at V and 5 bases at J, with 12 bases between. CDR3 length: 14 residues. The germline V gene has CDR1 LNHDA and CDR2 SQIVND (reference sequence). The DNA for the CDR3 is TGTGCCAGTAGTCCAGCAGGGTCGACCGGGGAGCTGTTTTTT. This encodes CASSPAGSTGELFF.

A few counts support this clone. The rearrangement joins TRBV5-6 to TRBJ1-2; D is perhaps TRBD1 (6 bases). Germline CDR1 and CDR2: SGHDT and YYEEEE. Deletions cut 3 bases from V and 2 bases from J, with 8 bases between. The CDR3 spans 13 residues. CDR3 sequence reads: CASSSGQNYGYTF. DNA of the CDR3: TGTGCCAGCAGCTCAGGACAGAACTATGGCTACACCTTC.

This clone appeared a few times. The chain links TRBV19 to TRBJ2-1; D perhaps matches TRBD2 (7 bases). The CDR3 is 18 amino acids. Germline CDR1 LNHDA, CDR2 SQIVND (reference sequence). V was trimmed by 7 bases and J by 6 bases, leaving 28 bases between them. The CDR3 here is CASTPTARWGGLSNEQFF. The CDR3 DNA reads TGTGCCAGTACCCCAACGGCCCGATGGGGGGGCCTAAGCAATGAGCAGTTCTTC.

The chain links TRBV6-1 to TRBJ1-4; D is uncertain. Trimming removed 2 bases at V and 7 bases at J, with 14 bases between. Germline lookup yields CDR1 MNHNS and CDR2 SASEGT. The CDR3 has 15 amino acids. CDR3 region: CASSEMASRAEKLFF. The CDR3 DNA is TGTGCCAGCAGTGAAATGGCCTCTCGGGCTGAAAAACTGTTTTTT.

The CDR3 DNA follows: TGTGCCACCAGCAGAGATCAGGGGGGACTGCCGGCCTACGAGCAGTACTTC. This sequence encodes CATSRDQGGLPAYEQYF. V is TRBV15 and J is TRBJ2-7; possible D gene TRBD1, 7 bases. Germline V lookup: CDR1 LNHNV, CDR2 YYDKDF (reference sequence). The ends were cut back, 0 bases at V and 2 bases at J, with 17 bases in the middle. CDR3 size: 17 residues.

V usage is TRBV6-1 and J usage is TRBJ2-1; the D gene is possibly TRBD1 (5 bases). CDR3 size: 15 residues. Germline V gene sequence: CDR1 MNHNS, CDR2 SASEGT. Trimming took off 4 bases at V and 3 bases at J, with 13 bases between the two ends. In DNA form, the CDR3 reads TGTGCCAGCAGTGCTCAGGGTGGGATCTACAATGAGCAGTTCTTC. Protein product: CASSAQGGIYNEQFF.